This TCR beta chain stems from a study of HIV-infected patients and healthy controls. The CDR3 extends over 13 amino acids. V gave up 6 bases and J gave up 2 bases, with 11 bases separating them. Germline V gene data show CDR1 as MDHEN and CDR2 as SYDVKM. cDNA was made from 500 ng RNA using alpha and beta constant primers. Using multiplexing indices, alpha and beta chain libraries were generated apart by chain-specific third strand synthesis. TCRdb processed the 5' RACE reads anew with MiXCR; each CDR3 protein has one entry. The sample has some 17,000 distinct CDR3 sequences; 9.4% are singletons. The repertoire came from unfractionated whole blood and reflected all unsorted peripheral T cells. This clonotype was found a few times.

The gene calls are TRBV28 and TRBJ2-7; D possibly corresponds to TRBD2 (6 bases). The clonotype originates from an adult in good health. The material sequenced was blood. CDR3 protein: CASRWTTAYEQYF. The CDR3 DNA reads TGTGCCAGCAGGTGGACTACCGCCTACGAGCAGTACTTC.